One T cell receptor beta chain is described in this entry. The antigen remains unidentified. Clones were read by immunoSEQ multiplex PCR, and TCRdb kept only the in-frame ones, dropping some. Among about 9,900 clones, around four fifths were seen once, and the ten largest hold about 2.9%. The data belong to a study of immune evolution from preneoplasia to lung adenocarcinoma. The wider study: HLA loss of heterozygosity: 5.5% to 8.5% AIS, 15% MIA, over 30% ADC, none AAH. Study-level findings and limits: Normal lung had highest clonality; later lesions appeared denser, more diverse.

Trimming at V came to 4 bases and at J to 3 bases, leaving 7 bases not matched to a gene. Germline loops: CDR1 KGHSH, CDR2 LQKENI. CDR3 length: 16 residues. Material: FFPE lung adenocarcinoma in situ tissue. V usage is TRBV18 and J usage is TRBJ2-7; 12 bases align to TRBD1. This receptor was obtained from a person aged 70 to 79 with lung adenocarcinoma. The CDR3 bases are TGTGCCAGCTCACGCGGGACAGGGGGCTTTAGCTACGAGCAGTACTTC. It codes for CASSRGTGGFSYEQYF.